The 5 T cell receptor beta chains presented below share a single source sample, sequenced in a study of cytomegalovirus exposure and HLA in healthy donors. PCR employed 60 Vbeta and 13 Jbeta primers. Clones were sequenced by immunoSEQ multiplex PCR, and TCRdb holds only the in-frame ones, with some missing. The sample carries over 200,000 clones, 70% to 85% recorded once. Sequencing input: PBMCs. These receptors were taken from a woman between 40 and 55 years old in good health and CMV-seronegative.

This rearrangement joins TRBV30 to TRBJ1-3; D might be TRBD1 (6 bases). The CDR3 is made up of 14 amino acids. Per the germline V gene, CDR1 is GTSNPN and CDR2 is SVGIG (reference sequence). The V end lost 5 bases, the J end lost 0 bases, and 11 bases lay between the germline ends. The CDR3 DNA reads TGTGCCTGGGACAGGTCCTCCTCTGGAAACACCATATATTTT. It encodes CAWDRSSSGNTIYF.

This clone was seen once. V gene TRBV5-1 combines with J gene TRBJ1-6, with D uncertain. Germline V lookup: CDR1 SGHRS, CDR2 YFSETQ. There are 14 residues in the CDR3. Trimming removed 5 bases from V and 3 bases from J, with 9 bases in between. The DNA for the CDR3 is TGCGCCAGCAGTTCACTCGACTATAATTCACCCCTCCACTTT. Its translation: CASSSLDYNSPLHF.

The V call is TRBV6-1, the J call TRBJ1-2; 7 nucleotides line up with TRBD1. In germline, CDR1 is MNHNS, CDR2 SASEGT. The CDR3 has 14 residues. V shed 10 bases, J shed 8 bases, and the junction held 16 bases outside the gene matches. CDR3 residues: CATARQGGIAGYTF. CDR3 bases: TGTGCCACTGCCAGACAGGGAGGCATAGCAGGCTACACCTTC.

This clone was observed a single time. The J gene is TRBJ2-2, the V gene TRBV5-5; 7 bases map to TRBD1. Germline V lookup: CDR1 SGHKS, CDR2 YYEKEE (reference sequence). V was pared by 6 bases and J by 4 bases, with 12 bases of the junction left unmatched. The CDR3 contains 16 residues. CDR3: CASTPTGLVGTGELFF. CDR3 DNA: TGTGCCAGCACCCCGACAGGGTTGGTGGGCACCGGGGAGCTGTTTTTT.

This sequence joins TRBV11-2 and TRBJ2-1, with 8 bases matching TRBD1. V was clipped by 1 base and J by 5 bases; unmatched bases: 4. Germline CDR1 reads SGHAT; CDR2 reads FQNNGV. CDR3 size: 15 residues. In nucleotides, the CDR3 is TGTGCCAGCAGCTTAGGACAGGGGAGACACAATGAGCAGTTCTTC. It is translated as CASSLGQGRHNEQFF.